The 29 T cell receptor beta chains in this list originate from one sample, sequenced in a study of blood T cell repertoires in COVID-19. Measured with immunoSEQ multiplex PCR; TCRdb has only the in-frame clones, and not every one. The sample has about 480,000 clones, more than 70% seen once. Sequencing used peripheral blood. The receptors stem from a woman between 50 and 59 years old with COVID-19, enrolled during active disease.

This chain joins TRBV30 and TRBJ1-1; D call uncertain. The germline V and J ends were trimmed by 4 bases and 5 bases, with 17 bases remaining between them. The CDR3 length is 14 residues. Germline V gene sequence: CDR1 GTSNPN, CDR2 SVGIG (reference sequence). The CDR3 sequence is CAWNLRGTGTEAFF. Written as DNA, the CDR3 is TGTGCCTGGAACTTGCGGGGAACGGGGACTGAAGCTTTCTTT.

The chain has TRBV3-1 (or the pseudogene TRBV3-2) and TRBJ2-7, with 10 bases fitting TRBD2. Germline assignment: CDR1 LGHDT and CDR2 YNNKEL (reference sequence). This CDR3 spans 16 amino acids. The V segment lost 0 bases and the J segment 2 bases; nucleotides outside the gene matches: 4. CDR3 in amino acids: CASSQDYLAGAYEQYF. CDR3 in DNA: TGTGCCAGCAGCCAAGATTACCTAGCGGGGGCCTACGAGCAGTACTTC.

This clone came up once. The chain is built from TRBV6-4 and TRBJ1-1; D unresolved. The CDR3 loop spans 13 amino acids. The ends were cut back, 2 bases at V and 0 bases at J, with 4 bases in the middle. CDR1 and CDR2 from the germline V gene are MRHNA and SNTAGT. The chain's CDR3 is CASSDGLNTEAFF. In DNA form, the CDR3 reads TGTGCCAGCAGTGACGGCCTGAACACTGAAGCTTTCTTT.

The rearrangement joins TRBV9 to TRBJ2-7; 7 positions agree with TRBD2. The CDR3 totals 16 residues. The germline V gene has CDR1 SGDLS and CDR2 YYNGEE. The junction had 8 bases not matched to a gene; V was cut back by 0 bases and J by 2 bases. The CDR3 reads CASSVGRTRAAYEQYF. DNA for the CDR3: TGTGCCAGCAGCGTAGGAAGGACTAGAGCAGCCTACGAGCAGTACTTC. The full variable domain, rest sourced from reference TRBV9 and TRBJ2-7, is DSGVTQTPKHLITATGQRVTLRCSPRSGDLSVYWYQQSLDQGLQFLIQYYNGEERAKGNILERFSAQQFPDLHSELNLSSLELGDSALYFCASSVGRTRAAYEQYFGPGTRLTVT.

With regard to this clone: This same CDR3 is encoded by further DNA sequences in the sample. This chain connects TRBV12-5 to TRBJ1-1, with D unclear. The germline gives CDR1 LGHNT, CDR2 FRNRAP. The length of the CDR3 is 13 residues. V was cut by 0 bases and J by 5 bases, with 7 bases left in between. Written as DNA, the CDR3 is TGTGCTAGTGGTTTGGTGAGAGGAACTGAAGCTTTCTTT. Amino acids: CASGLVRGTEAFF.

This chain links TRBV2 with TRBJ2-3; 11 nucleotides align to TRBD2. V shed 5 bases and J 1 base; nucleotides not matched to a gene: 2. The CDR3 is made up of 15 amino acids. Germline loops: CDR1 SNHLY, CDR2 FYNNEI. CDR3 residues: CASSKLAGGTDTQYF. The DNA for the CDR3 is TGTGCCAGCAGTAAACTAGCGGGGGGCACAGATACGCAGTATTTT.

The chain is built from TRBV4-1 and TRBJ2-1, with 10 bases matching TRBD2. The CDR3 has 22 amino acids. The V gene end was trimmed by 4 bases and the J gene end by 0 bases; junction bases not matched to a gene: 21. Germline V gene lookup returns CDR1 MGHRA and CDR2 YSYEKL. This CDR3 reads CASSPLDGSLAGARSSYNEQFF. The CDR3, as DNA: TGCGCCAGCAGCCCCTTGGACGGATCCCTAGCGGGGGCCCGTAGCTCCTACAATGAGCAGTTCTTC.

J is TRBJ1-1 and V is TRBV18; possible D gene TRBD1, 6 bases. V was trimmed by 5 bases and J by 0 bases, leaving 10 bases between them. The CDR3 consists of 14 residues. CDR1 is KGHSH and CDR2 is LQKENI in the germline V gene. The CDR3 DNA sequence: TGTGCCAGCTCAGAACAGGGATTGAACACTGAAGCTTTCTTT. Protein: CASSEQGLNTEAFF.

This clone has just a few counts. This chain links TRBV30 with TRBJ1-1; D may be TRBD1 (5 bases). CDR1 and CDR2 (germline): GTSNPN, SVGIG (reference sequence). The CDR3 sequence is 13 residues long. Trimming cost V 0 bases and J 6 bases, with 11 bases left between them. The CDR3 DNA reads as TGTGCCTGGAGTGTTGGGGGAGGTGCTGAAGCTTTCTTT. Its translation: CAWSVGGGAEAFF.

This chain uses TRBV5-4 with TRBJ1-2; 8 bases fit TRBD1. The J segment lost 2 bases and the V segment lost 0 bases, leaving 3 bases of the junction unmatched. This CDR3 has 15 residues. Looked up from germline, CDR1 is SGHNT and CDR2 is YYREEE (reference sequence). CDR3 bases: TGTGCCAGCAGCTTGGGGGGGGACAGGAACTATGGCTACACCTTC. Its translation: CASSLGGDRNYGYTF.

In nucleotides, the CDR3 is TGTGCTAGTGGTTTGGTAGTGGGAGGAGAGCAGTACTTC. Protein: CASGLVVGGEQYF. The V call is TRBV12-5, the J call TRBJ2-7, with a weak D call TRBD2 (6 bases). Trimming cost V 0 bases and J 7 bases, with 10 bases left between them. This CDR3 is 13 amino acids long. Germline V CDR1 and CDR2: LGHNT, FRNRAP.

The rearrangement joins TRBV25-1 to TRBJ2-3; 10 bases are shared with TRBD2. CDR1 is MGHDK and CDR2 is SYGVNS in the germline V gene. V shed 10 bases and J 5 bases; nucleotides not matched to a gene: 9. The CDR3 totals 14 residues. CDR3 sequence: CATSRSGGVDTQYF. For the CDR3, the DNA is TGTGCCACCTCGAGGAGCGGGGGGGTAGATACGCAGTATTTT.

The chain couples TRBV29-1 to TRBJ1-2; D is perhaps TRBD1 (6 bases). The CDR3 is 14 residues long. The V end lost 4 bases, the J end lost 2 bases, and 14 bases lay between the germline ends. Germline-derived CDR1 and CDR2 are SQVTM and ANQGSEA. The CDR3 DNA sequence: TGCAGCGTTGGCCCCCACACAGGGAACTATGGCTACACCTTC. Translating it yields CSVGPHTGNYGYTF.

The V gene is TRBV20-1, the J gene TRBJ1-1; D unclear. Trimming removed 7 bases at V and 1 base at J, with 7 bases between. This CDR3 comprises 11 residues. Looked up from germline, CDR1 is DFQATT and CDR2 is SNEGSKA (reference sequence). This CDR3 is CSVARNTEAFF. The CDR3 nucleotides read TGCAGTGTGGCTAGGAACACTGAAGCTTTCTTT.

The chain uses TRBV28 and TRBJ2-2; D is ambiguous. CDR3 length equals 13 residues. The germline V and J ends were trimmed by 4 bases and 1 base, with 4 bases remaining between them. Germline CDR1 is MDHEN and CDR2 is SYDVKM. CDR3 nucleotide sequence: TGTGCCAGCAGTTCACAGAACACCGGGGAGCTGTTTTTT. It is translated as CASSSQNTGELFF.

This clone was picked up one time. The rearrangement uses TRBV7-2 and TRBJ2-3, with 10 positions matching TRBD2. CDR1 and CDR2 from the germline V gene are SGHTA and FQGNSA. V gave up 3 bases and J gave up 2 bases; unmatched junction bases: 5. The CDR3 sequence is 16 residues long. CDR3: CASSFSSGGFTDTQYF. The CDR3 nucleotides are TGTGCCAGCAGCTTCAGTAGCGGGGGGTTCACAGATACGCAGTATTTT.

The table lists this clone with a few counts. Different DNA sequences within this sample yield the same CDR3. The chain joins TRBV9 to TRBJ2-7; the D gene is possibly TRBD1 (6 bases). The CDR3 sequence is 15 residues long. Germline CDR1 and CDR2: SGDLS and YYNGEE. Trimming took off 0 bases at V and 2 bases at J, with 12 bases between the two ends. The CDR3 DNA reads TGTGCCAGCAGCGTAGGTACAGGGCCTACCTACGAGCAGTACTTC. Translated: CASSVGTGPTYEQYF. Together with reference TRBV9 and TRBJ2-7, the CDR3 gives the full variable domain: DSGVTQTPKHLITATGQRVTLRCSPRSGDLSVYWYQQSLDQGLQFLIQYYNGEERAKGNILERFSAQQFPDLHSELNLSSLELGDSALYFCASSVGTGPTYEQYFGPGTRLTVT.

J is TRBJ1-3 and V is TRBV9; no reliable D call. The V end was cut by 3 bases, the J end by 0 bases, with 16 bases between. This CDR3 comprises 17 residues. Germline CDR1 reads SGDLS; CDR2 reads YYNGEE. The CDR3 reads CASSAGGAVSSGNTIYF. CDR3 sequence (DNA): TGTGCCAGCAGCGCGGGAGGAGCGGTAAGCTCTGGAAACACCATATATTTT.

The gene calls are TRBV19 and TRBJ1-2; perhaps TRBD1 as D (6 bases). This CDR3 contains 14 residues. Germline V gene sequence: CDR1 LNHDA, CDR2 SQIVND (reference sequence). Trimming shortened V by 5 bases and J by 5 bases, and 15 bases separated the two germline ends. This CDR3 is CASSGRGARYGYTF. The CDR3 DNA reads as TGTGCCAGTAGTGGGAGGGGGGCGCGGTATGGCTACACCTTC.

The CDR3 nucleotides are TGTGCCAGCAGCCAAGATGACTATACGTTTGTGGAGACCCAGTACTTC. Translating it yields CASSQDDYTFVETQYF. The chain is built from TRBV3-1 (or the pseudogene TRBV3-2) and TRBJ2-5; weak D call: TRBD2 (5 bases). Germline V lookup: CDR1 LGHDT, CDR2 YNNKEL (reference sequence). This CDR3 spans 16 amino acids. Deletions cut 0 bases from V and 5 bases from J, with 16 bases between.

The gene calls are TRBV29-1 and TRBJ2-5; TRBD2 might be the D (7 bases). Germline CDR1 is SQVTM and CDR2 is ANQGSEA. V lost 7 bases and J lost 4, with 10 bases in between. This CDR3 has 11 residues. CDR3 DNA: TGCAGCGCGGGGGGCTCAGAGACCCAGTACTTC. This translates into CSAGGSETQYF.

The V gene is TRBV18, the J gene TRBJ2-2; possibly TRBD2 for D (5 bases). The CDR3 loop spans 14 amino acids. The V end lost 3 bases, the J end lost 5 bases, and 10 bases lay between the germline ends. In germline, CDR1 is KGHSH, CDR2 LQKENI. In nucleotides, the CDR3 is TGTGCCAGCTCACCTGGAGGCAGGACCGGGGAGCTGTTTTTT. Translated: CASSPGGRTGELFF.

This sequence joins TRBV2 and TRBJ1-5; D may be TRBD1 (5 bases). Germline CDR1 and CDR2: SNHLY and FYNNEI. The length of the CDR3 is 14 residues. V shed 2 bases and J shed 6 bases, with 11 bases lying between them. For the CDR3, the DNA is TGTGCCAGCAGTGAATGGCAGGGCGGTCAGCCCCAGCATTTT. Translated, it gives CASSEWQGGQPQHF.

The V call is TRBV19, the J call TRBJ2-7; TRBD1 matches 8 bases. Trimming cost V 5 bases and J 6 bases; bases outside gene matches: 9. Germline V gene lookup returns CDR1 LNHDA and CDR2 SQIVND (reference sequence). The CDR3 is 14 amino acids. CDR3 bases: TGTGCCAGTAGTTCGCCACTACAGGGGGGCGAGCAGTACTTC. It is translated as CASSSPLQGGEQYF.

This chain uses TRBV3-1 (or the pseudogene TRBV3-2) with TRBJ1-6; D gene ambiguous. This CDR3 has 13 residues. Trimming stripped 4 bases from V and 5 bases from J, with 6 bases between. CDR1 LGHDT and CDR2 YNNKEL come from the germline V gene (reference sequence). The CDR3 spells CASSRQNNSPLHF. CDR3 nucleotide sequence: TGTGCCAGCAGCCGACAAAATAATTCACCCCTCCACTTT.

This chain uses TRBV7-9 with TRBJ1-6; possible D gene TRBD1, 6 bases. The CDR3 has 13 residues. The V end was cut by 4 bases, the J end by 7 bases, with 8 bases between. Germline loops: CDR1 SEHNR, CDR2 FQNEAQ (reference sequence). CDR3 residues: CASSYTGNSPLHF. CDR3 coding DNA: TGTGCCAGCAGCTACACAGGGAATTCACCCCTCCACTTT. Complete variable domain (other parts from reference TRBV7-9 and TRBJ1-6): DTGVSQNPRHKITKRGQNVTFRCDPISEHNRLYWYRQTLGQGPEFLTYFQNEAQLEKSRLLSDRFSAERPKGSFSTLEIQRTEQGDSAMYLCASSYTGNSPLHFGNGTRLTVT.

Here the CDR3 DNA reads TGTGCCAGCAGTGAACCCCCGGTTGGGGCCGGCCGGGGCTACACCTTC. Its protein product is CASSEPPVGAGRGYTF. This chain uses TRBV6-1 with TRBJ1-2; D may be TRBD1 (5 bases). Per germline, CDR1 MNHNS and CDR2 SASEGT. CDR3 length: 16 amino acids. V was clipped by 2 bases and J by 8 bases, with 21 bases between them.

The gene calls are TRBV5-4 and TRBJ2-7; the match to TRBD2 covers 13 bases. From germline, CDR1 is SGHNT and CDR2 YYREEE (reference sequence). J gave up 2 bases and V 4 bases, and 6 bases lay outside the gene matches. The CDR3 length is 16 residues. The CDR3 DNA reads TGTGCCAGCAGCATGCCGGGACTAGCGGGGACCTACGAGCAGTACTTC. This codes for CASSMPGLAGTYEQYF.

The chain links TRBV27 to TRBJ2-4; D not resolved. Germline V gives CDR1 MNHEY, CDR2 SMNVEV (reference sequence). The CDR3 has 14 amino acids. Trimming removed 0 bases from V and 7 bases from J, with 10 bases in between. As DNA, the CDR3 is TGTGCCAGCAGTTTATCTGGCGGATCGAACATTCAGTACTTC. It yields the protein CASSLSGGSNIQYF.